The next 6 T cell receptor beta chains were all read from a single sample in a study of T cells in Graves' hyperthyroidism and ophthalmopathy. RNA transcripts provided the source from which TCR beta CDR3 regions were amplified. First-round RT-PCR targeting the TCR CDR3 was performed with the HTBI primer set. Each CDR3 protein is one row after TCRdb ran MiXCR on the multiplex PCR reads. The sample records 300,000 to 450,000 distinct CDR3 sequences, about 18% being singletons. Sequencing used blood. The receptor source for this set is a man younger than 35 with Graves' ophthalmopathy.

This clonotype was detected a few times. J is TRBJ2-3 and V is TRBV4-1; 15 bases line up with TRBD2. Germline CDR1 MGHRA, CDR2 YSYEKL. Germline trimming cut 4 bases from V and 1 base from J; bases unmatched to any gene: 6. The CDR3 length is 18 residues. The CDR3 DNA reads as TGCGCCAGCAGCCTTCGGACTAGCGGGGGGGCGGGCACAGATACGCAGTATTTT. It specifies CASSLRTSGGAGTDTQYF.

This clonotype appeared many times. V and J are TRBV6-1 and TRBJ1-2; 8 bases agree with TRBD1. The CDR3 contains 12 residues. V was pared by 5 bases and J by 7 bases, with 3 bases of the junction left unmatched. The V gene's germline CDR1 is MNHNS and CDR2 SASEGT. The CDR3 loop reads CASSQTGVGYTF. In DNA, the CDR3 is TGTGCCAGCAGTCAGACAGGGGTTGGCTACACCTTC.

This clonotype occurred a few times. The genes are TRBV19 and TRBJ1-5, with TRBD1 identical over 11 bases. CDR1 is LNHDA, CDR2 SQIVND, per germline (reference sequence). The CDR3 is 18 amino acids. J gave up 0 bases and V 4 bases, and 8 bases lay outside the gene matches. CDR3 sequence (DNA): TGTGCCAGTAGTACGACCGGGACAGGGGGACTTAGCAATCAGCCCCAGCATTTT. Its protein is CASSTTGTGGLSNQPQHF.

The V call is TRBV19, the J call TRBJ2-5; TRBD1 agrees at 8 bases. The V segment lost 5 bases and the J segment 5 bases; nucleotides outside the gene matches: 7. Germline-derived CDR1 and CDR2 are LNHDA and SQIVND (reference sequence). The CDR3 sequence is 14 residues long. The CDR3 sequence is CASSVSTGVETQYF. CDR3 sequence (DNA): TGTGCCAGTAGTGTCTCGACAGGGGTTGAGACCCAGTACTTC.

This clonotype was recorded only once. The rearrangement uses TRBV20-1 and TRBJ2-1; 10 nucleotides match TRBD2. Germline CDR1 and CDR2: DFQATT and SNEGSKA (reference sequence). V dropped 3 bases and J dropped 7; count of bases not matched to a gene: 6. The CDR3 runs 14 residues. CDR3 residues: CSARRAGGQNEQFF. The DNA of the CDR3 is TGCAGTGCTAGGCGAGCGGGGGGGCAAAATGAGCAGTTCTTC.

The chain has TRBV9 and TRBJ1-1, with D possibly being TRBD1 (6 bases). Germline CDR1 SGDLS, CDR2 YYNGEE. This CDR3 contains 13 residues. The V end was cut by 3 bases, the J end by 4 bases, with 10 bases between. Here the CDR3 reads CASSGTGPTEAFF. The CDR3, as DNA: TGTGCCAGCAGCGGTACAGGGCCCACTGAAGCTTTCTTT.